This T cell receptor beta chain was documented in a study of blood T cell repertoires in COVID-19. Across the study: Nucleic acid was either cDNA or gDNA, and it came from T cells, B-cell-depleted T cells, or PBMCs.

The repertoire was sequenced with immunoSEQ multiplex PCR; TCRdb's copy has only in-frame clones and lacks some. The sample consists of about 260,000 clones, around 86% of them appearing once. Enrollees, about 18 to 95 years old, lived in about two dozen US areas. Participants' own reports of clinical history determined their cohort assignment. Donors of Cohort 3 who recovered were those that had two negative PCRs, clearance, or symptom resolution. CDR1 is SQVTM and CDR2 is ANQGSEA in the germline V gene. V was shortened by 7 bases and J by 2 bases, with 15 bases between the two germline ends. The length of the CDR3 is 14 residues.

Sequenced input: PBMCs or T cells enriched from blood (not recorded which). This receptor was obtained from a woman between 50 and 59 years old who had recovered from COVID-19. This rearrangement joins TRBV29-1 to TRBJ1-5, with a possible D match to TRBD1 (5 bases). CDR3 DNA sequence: TGCAGCGCGGGGGGGGGAAAGGGCAATCAGCCCCAGCATTTT. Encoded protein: CSAGGGKGNQPQHF.